These 17 T cell receptor beta chains originate from one sample sequenced in a study of cytomegalovirus exposure and HLA in healthy donors. Assay used: immunoSEQ multiplex PCR; TCRdb lists only in-frame clones, some missing. The top ten hold over 9% of the sample, which has approximately 160,000 clones, roughly 90% seen once. Sequenced input: PBMCs. The receptor set was obtained from a woman aged 18 to 35 in good health and CMV-seropositive.

This chain joins TRBV9 and TRBJ2-3, with TRBD2 matching over 14 bases. Germline-derived CDR1 and CDR2 are SGDLS and YYNGEE. Losses at the gene ends were 2 bases for V and 4 bases for J; bases not matched to a gene: 9. CDR3 length: 18 amino acids. CDR3 region: CASSVSGTSGRRADTQYF. The CDR3, as DNA: TGTGCCAGCAGCGTCTCCGGGACTAGCGGGAGACGGGCAGATACGCAGTATTTT.

The chain has TRBV7-8 and TRBJ1-5; TRBD1 might be the D (5 bases). Germline CDR1 SGHVS, CDR2 FQNEAQ. This CDR3 spans 15 amino acids. Trimming took 2 bases from V and 5 from J, leaving 13 bases between them. CDR3 in DNA: TGTGCCAGCAGCTTAATGCTCGCAGGGCATCAGCCCCAGCATTTT. Encoded protein: CASSLMLAGHQPQHF.

The CDR3 protein is CASSLALLAEYSYNEQFF. As DNA, the CDR3 is TGCGCCAGCAGCTTGGCTCTACTAGCGGAATACTCCTACAATGAGCAGTTCTTC. V is TRBV5-1 and J is TRBJ2-1, with 8 positions matching TRBD2. The V gene's germline CDR1 is SGHRS and CDR2 YFSETQ. With 0 bases clipped from V and 0 bases from J, the junction kept 8 bases outside the gene matches. The CDR3 length is 18 residues.

This chain connects TRBV30 to TRBJ1-2, with D hard to call. The germline V gene has CDR1 GTSNPN and CDR2 SVGIG (reference sequence). The CDR3 covers 11 residues. V lost 5 bases and J 8 bases, leaving 12 bases between the germline ends. The CDR3 DNA follows: TGTGCCTGGGGATCGACTGGGGGCTACACCTTC. Its translation is CAWGSTGGYTF.

The CDR3 loop reads CASSYRGGTEAFF. DNA for the CDR3: TGTGCCAGCAGTTACAGGGGAGGAACTGAAGCTTTCTTT. The chain links TRBV6-5 to TRBJ1-1, with D maybe TRBD1 (5 bases). This CDR3 is 13 amino acids long. In germline, CDR1 is MNHEY, CDR2 SVGAGI. V dropped 2 bases and J dropped 5 bases, with 9 bases sitting between them.

The V gene is TRBV29-1, the J gene TRBJ2-7; TRBD1 agrees at 8 bases. The CDR3 has 13 residues. V was clipped by 4 bases and J by 4 bases; unmatched bases: 6. In germline, CDR1 is SQVTM, CDR2 ANQGSEA. CDR3: CSVVGDRMYEQYF. CDR3 coding DNA: TGCAGCGTTGTGGGGGACAGGATGTACGAGCAGTACTTC.

The V gene is TRBV6-5, the J gene TRBJ2-7; 9 nucleotides agree with TRBD1. In germline, CDR1 is MNHEY, CDR2 SVGAGI. The CDR3 totals 16 residues. V lost 2 bases, J lost 2 bases, and 7 bases stayed unmatched. The CDR3 nucleotides read TGTGCCAGCAGTTACCACAACAGGGGGCTTACCTACGAGCAGTACTTC. Translated, it gives CASSYHNRGLTYEQYF.

This chain links TRBV28 with TRBJ2-7, with a weak D call TRBD1 (8 bases). Trimming left V 6 bases short and J 3 bases short, with 12 bases between. This CDR3 comprises 13 residues. In germline, CDR1 is MDHEN, CDR2 SYDVKM. The CDR3 loop reads CASRDRDYYEQYF. As DNA, the CDR3 is TGTGCCAGCAGGGACAGGGACTACTACGAGCAGTACTTC.

The gene calls are TRBV19 and TRBJ2-3, with a tentative D call TRBD1 (7 bases). The V and J ends lost 1 base and 5 bases respectively, with 10 bases between them. This CDR3 is 14 amino acids long. Per the germline V gene, CDR1 is LNHDA and CDR2 is SQIVND (reference sequence). CDR3 nucleotides: TGTGCCAGTAGTATAGCAGGGGGGATAGATACGCAGTATTTT. Its translation: CASSIAGGIDTQYF.

CDR3 bases: TGTGCCAGCAGCCAGCTCCCGGGACAGGGGGCGGTGGAACTGTTTTTT. Translation: CASSQLPGQGAVELFF. The chain couples TRBV14 to TRBJ1-4; 12 nucleotides align to TRBD1. V gave up 3 bases and J gave up 12 bases; unmatched junction bases: 11. Germline-derived CDR1 and CDR2 are SGHDN and FVKESK. The CDR3 length is 16 residues.

The chain links TRBV29-1 to TRBJ2-3; D is ambiguous. CDR1 SQVTM and CDR2 ANQGSEA come from the germline V gene. This CDR3 spans 11 amino acids. The germline V and J ends were trimmed by 4 bases and 2 bases, with 4 bases remaining between them. The CDR3 loop is CSVALTDTQYF. CDR3 DNA sequence: TGCAGCGTTGCACTCACAGATACGCAGTATTTT.

The rearrangement joins TRBV6-6 to TRBJ2-7; 8 nucleotides agree with TRBD1. Germline CDR1 reads MNHNY; CDR2 reads SVGAGI (reference sequence). This CDR3 comprises 14 residues. Trimming at V came to 5 bases and at J to 4 bases, leaving 7 bases not matched to a gene. CDR3 bases: TGTGCCAGCAGTCTCCGGGACAGGAGTTACGAGCAGTACTTC. Amino acids: CASSLRDRSYEQYF.

The chain combines TRBV5-6 with TRBJ1-2; D is possibly TRBD1 (5 bases). Germline V CDR1 and CDR2: SGHDT, YYEEEE. V lost 4 bases, J lost 6 bases, and 16 bases lay in between. CDR3 length: 14 amino acids. The CDR3 bases are TGTGCCAGCAGCCCTATGGACACGATCGATGGCTACACCTTC. This translates into CASSPMDTIDGYTF. The whole variable domain, remainder taken from reference TRBV5-6 and TRBJ1-2, is DAGVTQSPTHLIKTRGQQVTLRCSPKSGHDTVSWYQQALGQGPQFIFQYYEEEERQRGNFPDRFSGHQFPNYSSELNVNALLLGDSALYLCASSPMDTIDGYTFGSGTRLTVV.

This sequence joins TRBV9 and TRBJ2-1; D might be TRBD1 (6 bases). CDR3 length equals 13 residues. Looked up from germline, CDR1 is SGDLS and CDR2 is YYNGEE. Trimming removed 6 bases from V and 3 bases from J, with 10 bases in between. As DNA, the CDR3 is TGTGCCAGCACCCCGGGACACTACAATGAGCAGTTCTTC. Translation gives CASTPGHYNEQFF.

The chain links TRBV2 to TRBJ1-2, with D perhaps TRBD1 (5 bases). Germline lookup yields CDR1 SNHLY and CDR2 FYNNEI. Trimming shortened V by 5 bases and J by 4 bases, and 14 bases separated the two germline ends. This CDR3 comprises 14 residues. The CDR3 DNA is TGTGCCAGCAGTCGGACACAAACGACCTATGGCTACACCTTC. Protein product: CASSRTQTTYGYTF. Complete variable domain (other parts from reference TRBV2 and TRBJ1-2): EPEVTQTPSHQVTQMGQEVILRCVPISNHLYFYWYRQILGQKVEFLVSFYNNEISEKSEIFDDQFSVERPDGSNFTLKIRSTKLEDSAMYFCASSRTQTTYGYTFGSGTRLTVV.

V is TRBV18 and J is TRBJ2-4; TRBD2 is a possible D gene (6 bases). The germline gives CDR1 KGHSH, CDR2 LQKENI. V was cut by 0 bases and J by 9 bases, with 6 bases left in between. The CDR3 is made up of 12 amino acids. CDR3 in amino acids: CASSPPGGIQYF. The CDR3, as DNA: TGTGCCAGCTCACCACCGGGGGGCATTCAGTACTTC. The complete variable domain, with remaining parts taken from reference TRBV18 and TRBJ2-4, reads NAGVMQNPRHLVRRRGQEARLRCSPMKGHSHVYWYRQLPEEGLKFMVYLQKENIIDESGMPKERFSAEFPKEGPSILRIQQVVRGDSAAYFCASSPPGGIQYFGAGTRLSVL.

V and J are TRBV6-5 and TRBJ2-7; possible D gene TRBD1, 5 bases. Germline V lookup: CDR1 MNHEY, CDR2 SVGAGI. CDR3 length: 15 residues. Trimming took 0 bases from V and 0 from J, leaving 9 bases between them. The CDR3 is CASSYSKQGSYEQYF. CDR3 in DNA: TGTGCCAGCAGTTACTCGAAGCAGGGCTCCTACGAGCAGTACTTC.